The clone carrying this T cell receptor beta chain was detected many times. Its antigen is not known. The sample comes from a study of Graves' ophthalmopathy and Graves' hyperthyroidism. Whole-study findings and limits: A 13-signature model separated ophthalmopathy from stable hyperthyroidism, reaching around 90% sensitivity and approximately 81% specificity cross-validated. The study's model predicted ophthalmopathy progression at roughly 64% sensitivity and about 72% specificity.

The authors amplified TCR beta CDR3 regions, and they did so from RNA transcripts for repertoire sequencing. Scientists carried out first-round RT-PCR using HTBI primers and then a second-round multiplex PCR. Via MiXCR, TCRdb re-called the multiplex PCR reads, giving one row per CDR3 protein. The sample holds a few hundred thousand distinct CDR3 sequences, approximately 20% seen once. Ophthalmopathy donors showed moderate-to-severe activity, CAS ≥3, NOSPECS ≥4 and a duration under 3 months. What was sequenced was peripheral blood. The receptor was isolated from a young woman with Graves' ophthalmopathy.

The CDR3 coding sequence is TGTGCCAGTAGTCTGTCGGGACAGACGTACTTC. Translated: CASSLSGQTYF. The chain joins TRBV19 to TRBJ2-5, with 7 bases matching TRBD1. V shed 5 bases and J 13 bases; nucleotides not matched to a gene: 7. The germline gives CDR1 LNHDA, CDR2 SQIVND (reference sequence). CDR3 length: 11 amino acids.